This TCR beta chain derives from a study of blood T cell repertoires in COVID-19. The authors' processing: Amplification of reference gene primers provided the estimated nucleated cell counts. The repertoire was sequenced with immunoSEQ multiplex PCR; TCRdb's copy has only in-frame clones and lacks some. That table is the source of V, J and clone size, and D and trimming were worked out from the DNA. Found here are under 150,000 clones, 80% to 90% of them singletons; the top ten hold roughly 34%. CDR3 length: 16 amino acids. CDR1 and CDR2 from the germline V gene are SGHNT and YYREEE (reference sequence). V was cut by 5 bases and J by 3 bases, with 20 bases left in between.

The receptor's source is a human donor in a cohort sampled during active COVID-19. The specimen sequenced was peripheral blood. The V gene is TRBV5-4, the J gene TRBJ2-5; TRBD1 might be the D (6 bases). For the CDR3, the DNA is TGTGCCAGCAGTTTCCCACAAGGCACAGGGAAAGAGACCCAGTACTTC. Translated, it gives CASSFPQGTGKETQYF.